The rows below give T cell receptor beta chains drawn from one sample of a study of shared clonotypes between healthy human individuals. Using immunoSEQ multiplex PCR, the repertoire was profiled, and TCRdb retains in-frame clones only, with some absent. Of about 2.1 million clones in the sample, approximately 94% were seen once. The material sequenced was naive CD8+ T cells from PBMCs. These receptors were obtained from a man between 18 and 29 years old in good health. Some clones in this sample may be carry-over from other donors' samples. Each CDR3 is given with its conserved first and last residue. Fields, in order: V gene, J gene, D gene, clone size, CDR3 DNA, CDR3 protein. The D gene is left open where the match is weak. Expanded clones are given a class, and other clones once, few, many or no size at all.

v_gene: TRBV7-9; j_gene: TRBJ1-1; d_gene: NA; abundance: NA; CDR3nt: TGTGCCAGCAGCTTAGCGTTGGGGCGCTATGAAGCTTTCTTT; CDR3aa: CASSLALGRYEAFF
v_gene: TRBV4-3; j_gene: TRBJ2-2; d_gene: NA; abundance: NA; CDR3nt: TGCGCCAGCAGCCAAGAAGGAGCCAGGGGGGTGAACACCGGGGAGCTGTTTTTT; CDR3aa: CASSQEGARGVNTGELFF
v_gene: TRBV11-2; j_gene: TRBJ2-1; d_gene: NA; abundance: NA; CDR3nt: TGTGCCAGCAGCTTACTTTACGGGCAGTTCTTC; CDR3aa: CASSLLYGQFF
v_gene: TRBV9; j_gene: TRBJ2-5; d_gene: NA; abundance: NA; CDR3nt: TGTGCCAGCAGCGTAGGGGGCAGTGGGCAAGAGACCCAGTACTTC; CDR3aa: CASSVGGSGQETQYF
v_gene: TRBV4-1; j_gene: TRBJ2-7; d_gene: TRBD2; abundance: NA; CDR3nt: TGCGCCAGCAGCCAGAGCCCAGCGGGACCCTCCTACGAGCAGTACTTC; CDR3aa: CASSQSPAGPSYEQYF
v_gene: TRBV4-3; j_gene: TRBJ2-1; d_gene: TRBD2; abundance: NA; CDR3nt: TGCGCCAGCAGCAGGGGACTAGCAGACAATGAGCAGTTCTTC; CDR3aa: CASSRGLADNEQFF
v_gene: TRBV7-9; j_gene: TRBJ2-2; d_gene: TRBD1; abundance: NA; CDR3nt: TGTGCCAGCAGCTCAACTGACAGGGTGAACACCGGGGAGCTGTTTTTT; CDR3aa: CASSSTDRVNTGELFF
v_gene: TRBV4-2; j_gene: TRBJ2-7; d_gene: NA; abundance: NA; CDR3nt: TGTGCCAGCAGCCAAGGGGGTGGCGACGAGCAGTACTTC; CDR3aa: CASSQGGGDEQYF
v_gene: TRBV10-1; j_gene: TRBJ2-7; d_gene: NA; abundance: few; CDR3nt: TGCGCCAGCAGCGAGGGGATGGCCCACGAGCAGTACTTC; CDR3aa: CASSEGMAHEQYF
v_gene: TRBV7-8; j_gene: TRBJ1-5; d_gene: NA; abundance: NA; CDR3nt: TGTGCCAGCAAAGCGGGCAGGGGTTTAAATCAGCCCCAGCATTTT; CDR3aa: CASKAGRGLNQPQHF
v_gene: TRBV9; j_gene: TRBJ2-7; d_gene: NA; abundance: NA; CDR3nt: TGTGCCAGCAGCTCCGGACTGTCCGAAGGAATCTACGAGCAGTACTTC; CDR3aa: CASSSGLSEGIYEQYF
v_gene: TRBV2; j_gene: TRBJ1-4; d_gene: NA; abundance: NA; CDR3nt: TGTGCCAGCAGGACCGGACAAGGGGAAAAACTGTTTTTT; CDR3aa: CASRTGQGEKLFF
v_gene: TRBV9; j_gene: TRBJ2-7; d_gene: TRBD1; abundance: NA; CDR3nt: TGTGCCAGCAGCGCGAAATCACAGGGGGCGAGTTCCTACGAGCAGTACTTC; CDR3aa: CASSAKSQGASSYEQYF
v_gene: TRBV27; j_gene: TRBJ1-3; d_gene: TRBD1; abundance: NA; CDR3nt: TGTGCCAGCAGTGCAAACAGGGGACTGAGTGGAAACACCATATATTTT; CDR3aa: CASSANRGLSGNTIYF
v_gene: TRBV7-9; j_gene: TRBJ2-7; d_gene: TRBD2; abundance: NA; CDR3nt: TGTGCCAGCAGCTTAGTGACTAGCGGGGCTCGGGAGCAGTACTTC; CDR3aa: CASSLVTSGAREQYF
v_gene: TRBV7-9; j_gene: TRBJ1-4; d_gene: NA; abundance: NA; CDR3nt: TGTGCCAGCAGCTTATATCCCGACAGGCCGGAAAAACTGTTTTTT; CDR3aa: CASSLYPDRPEKLFF
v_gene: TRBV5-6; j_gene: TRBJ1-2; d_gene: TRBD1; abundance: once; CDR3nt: TGTGCCAGCAGCTTTCCCCCAGACAGGGTCGGTAACTATGGCTACACCTTC; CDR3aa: CASSFPPDRVGNYGYTF
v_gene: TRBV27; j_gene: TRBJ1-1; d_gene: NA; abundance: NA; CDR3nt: TGTGCCAGCAGTTTAAACAGGCCCTCCACTGAAGCTTTCTTT; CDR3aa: CASSLNRPSTEAFF
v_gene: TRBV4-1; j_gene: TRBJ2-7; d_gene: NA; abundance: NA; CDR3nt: TGCGCCAGCAGCCAAGAGGTGGGCAGGGGAGACGAGCAGTACTTC; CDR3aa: CASSQEVGRGDEQYF
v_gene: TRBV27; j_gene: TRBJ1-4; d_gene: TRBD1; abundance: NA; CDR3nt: TGTGCCAGCAGACCCCTCAGGGGGACTAATGAAAAACTGTTTTTT; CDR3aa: CASRPLRGTNEKLFF
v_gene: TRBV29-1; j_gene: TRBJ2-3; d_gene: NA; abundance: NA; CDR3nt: TGCAGCGTCTTTATAGATACGCAGTATTTT; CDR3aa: CSVFIDTQYF
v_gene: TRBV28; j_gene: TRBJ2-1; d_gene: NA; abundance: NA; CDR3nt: TGTGCCAGCAGTGATGTGGGGGCAAATGAGCAGTTCTTC; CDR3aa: CASSDVGANEQFF
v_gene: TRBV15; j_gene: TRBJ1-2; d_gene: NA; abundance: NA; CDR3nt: TGTGCCACCAGCGAAGGCGTAGGACTGAGCTATGGCTACACCTTC; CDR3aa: CATSEGVGLSYGYTF
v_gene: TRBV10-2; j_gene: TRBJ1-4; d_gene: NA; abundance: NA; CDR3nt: TGCGCCAGCAGTCCCCGGGACGCCACCCTTGAAAAACTGTTTTTT; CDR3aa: CASSPRDATLEKLFF
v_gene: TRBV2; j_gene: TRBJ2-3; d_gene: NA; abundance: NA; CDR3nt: TGTGCCAGCACACTCTCGAGCACAGATACGCAGTATTTT; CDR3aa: CASTLSSTDTQYF
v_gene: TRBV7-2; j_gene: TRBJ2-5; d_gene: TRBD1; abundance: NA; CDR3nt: TGTGCCAGCAGCTCTCGGGACAGTTCAGTGTGGGAGACCCAGTACTTC; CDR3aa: CASSSRDSSVWETQYF
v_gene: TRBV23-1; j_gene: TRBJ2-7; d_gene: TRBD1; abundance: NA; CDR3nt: TGCGCCAGCAGTCAATCCAAATGGGACAGGGGCGTACCACCCTACGGAGAGCAGTACTTC; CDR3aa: CASSQSKWDRGVPPYGEQYF
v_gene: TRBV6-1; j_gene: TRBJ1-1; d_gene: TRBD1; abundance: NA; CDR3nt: TGTGCCAGCAGATTACAGGGGCCAACTATGGCTGAAGCTTTCTTT; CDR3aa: CASRLQGPTMAEAFF
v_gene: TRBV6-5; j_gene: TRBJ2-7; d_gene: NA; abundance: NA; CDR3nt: TGTGCCAGCAGTTACTCCACCGCCTACGAGCAGTACTTC; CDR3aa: CASSYSTAYEQYF
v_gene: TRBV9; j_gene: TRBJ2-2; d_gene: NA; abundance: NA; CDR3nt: TGTGCCAGCAGCCTCCCCCTAGCGGAGGGGGTCAGCACCGGGGAGCTGTTTTTT; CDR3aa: CASSLPLAEGVSTGELFF
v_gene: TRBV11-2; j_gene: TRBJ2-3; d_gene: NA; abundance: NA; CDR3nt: TGTGCCAGCAGCCATAGCCCCCTCTCTAGCACAGATACGCAGTATTTT; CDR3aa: CASSHSPLSSTDTQYF
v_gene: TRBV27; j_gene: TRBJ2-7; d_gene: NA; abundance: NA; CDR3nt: TGTGCCAGCAGACCCCAGGCGGAGGCTCCCTACGAGCAGTACTTC; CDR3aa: CASRPQAEAPYEQYF
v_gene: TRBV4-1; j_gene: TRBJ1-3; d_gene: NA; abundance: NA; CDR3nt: TGCGCCAGCAGCCAAGATCACGGGGGCTCTGGAAACACCATATATTTT; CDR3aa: CASSQDHGGSGNTIYF
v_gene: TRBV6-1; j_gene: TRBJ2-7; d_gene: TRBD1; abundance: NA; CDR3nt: TGTGCCAGCAGTGAAGGGCCGACAGGGTCCTACGAGCAGTACTTC; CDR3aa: CASSEGPTGSYEQYF
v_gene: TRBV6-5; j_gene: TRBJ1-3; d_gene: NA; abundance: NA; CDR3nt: TGTGCCAGCAGTTCCCCCCGAGTTAACTCTGGAAACACCATATATTTT; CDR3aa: CASSSPRVNSGNTIYF
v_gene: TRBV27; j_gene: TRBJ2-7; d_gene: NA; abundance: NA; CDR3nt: TGTGCCAGCAGTTTATTAGCGGTGGGGGAGCAGTACTTC; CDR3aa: CASSLLAVGEQYF